The T cell receptor (beta chain) under discussion was sequenced for a study of cytotoxic CD8 clonotypes in ibrutinib-treated CLL. The study's findings and limits: Clonality rose at ibrutinib response and fell back toward baseline at progression.

As input for TCR beta libraries, around 2 micrograms of genomic DNA came from cryopreserved PBMCs. The table came from immunoSEQ multiplex PCR; TCRdb's copy has only in-frame clones and leaves some out. The repertoire holds 150,000 or so clones, with approximately 90% as singletons. Germline assignment: CDR1 MDHEN and CDR2 SYDVKM. V was clipped by 6 bases and J by 5 bases, with 14 bases between them. The CDR3 has 14 residues. As for this clone: Its matching antigen is unknown.

This rearrangement joins TRBV28 to TRBJ1-5, with a possible D match to TRBD1 (6 bases). This specimen was PBMCs, taken at disease progression, from a patient treated with ibrutinib. This clonotype was sampled from a human donor with chronic lymphocytic leukemia. This CDR3 is CASSKGGNYQPQHF. The CDR3 DNA follows: TGTGCCAGCAGCAAAGGGGGGAATTATCAGCCCCAGCATTTT.